A single sample is the source of the 14 T cell receptor beta chains below, sequenced in a study of cytomegalovirus exposure and HLA in healthy donors (dated by TCRdb to the late 2010s). Receptor amplification or capture employed the immunoSEQ multiplex PCR assay. TCRdb retrieved this table from immuneACCESS and kept in-frame rearrangements only. Not all clones are present; in checked studies, unresolved V genes account for under half, and no reason is known for the remainder. Recorded for this sample are over 100,000 clones; about 90% of them occurred a single time. Less than 2.5% of the sample comes from the top ten. The specimen sequenced was PBMCs. Source of these receptors: a woman between 18 and 29 years old in good health and CMV-seronegative.

This chain connects TRBV19 to TRBJ2-5; TRBD1 matches 11 bases. Germline loops: CDR1 LNHDA, CDR2 SQIVND (reference sequence). V lost 5 bases, J lost 4 bases, and 6 bases stayed unmatched. CDR3 length: 15 residues. As DNA, the CDR3 is TGTGCCAGTAGTCCGGGGACAGGGGGGTCAGAGACCCAGTACTTC. As protein: CASSPGTGGSETQYF.

The gene calls are TRBV4-1 and TRBJ1-1; no clear D gene. This CDR3 is built from 16 residues. Germline V gives CDR1 MGHRA, CDR2 YSYEKL. The V gene lost 0 bases and the J gene lost 1 base, with 12 bases spanning the gap. DNA of the CDR3: TGCGCCAGCAGCCAAGATAGAGACAAAGGGAACACTGAAGCTTTCTTT. Residues: CASSQDRDKGNTEAFF.

This chain connects TRBV7-8 to TRBJ1-2; D is ambiguous. The CDR3 sequence is 12 residues long. The ends were cut back, 5 bases at V and 7 bases at J, with 11 bases in the middle. Germline V gene data show CDR1 as SGHVS and CDR2 as FQNEAQ. CDR3 amino acids: CASSPVGSGYTF. The CDR3 DNA follows: TGTGCCAGCAGCCCAGTGGGGAGTGGCTACACCTTC.

This chain joins TRBV9 and TRBJ2-1; TRBD2 matches at 11 bases. The CDR3 length is 19 residues. The J segment lost 4 bases and the V segment lost 0 bases, leaving 12 bases of the junction unmatched. Germline V gives CDR1 SGDLS, CDR2 YYNGEE. The CDR3 sequence is CASSVGGTSGPWSYNEQFF. DNA for the CDR3: TGTGCCAGCAGCGTAGGTGGGACTAGCGGCCCCTGGTCGTACAATGAGCAGTTCTTC. Full variable domain (rest looked up from reference TRBV9 and TRBJ2-1): DSGVTQTPKHLITATGQRVTLRCSPRSGDLSVYWYQQSLDQGLQFLIQYYNGEERAKGNILERFSAQQFPDLHSELNLSSLELGDSALYFCASSVGGTSGPWSYNEQFFGPGTRLTVL.

The V and J genes are TRBV6-1 and TRBJ2-2, with TRBD1 matching 7 bases. Germline V lookup: CDR1 MNHNS, CDR2 SASEGT. The CDR3 has 15 amino acids. The J segment lost 1 base and the V segment lost 5 bases, leaving 4 bases of the junction unmatched. In nucleotides, the CDR3 is TGTGCCAGCAGTACTCGGACAGGGAACACCGGGGAGCTGTTTTTT. Translated, it gives CASSTRTGNTGELFF.

J is TRBJ1-2 and V is TRBV27, with a possible D match to TRBD1 (6 bases). Germline V gives CDR1 MNHEY, CDR2 SMNVEV (reference sequence). This CDR3 spans 11 amino acids. Trimming removed 4 bases from V and 13 bases from J, with 13 bases in between. The CDR3 loop reads CASSYGQPSTF. CDR3 DNA: TGTGCCAGCAGTTATGGACAGCCCTCCACCTTC.

V usage is TRBV5-4 and J usage is TRBJ2-7; TRBD1 agrees at 9 bases. The CDR3 contains 14 residues. Germline lookup yields CDR1 SGHNT and CDR2 YYREEE (reference sequence). The junction had 5 bases not matched to a gene; V was cut back by 4 bases and J by 3 bases. CDR3 nucleotides: TGTGCCAGCAGCCTGGGACAGGGTATCTACGAGCAGTACTTC. Encoded protein: CASSLGQGIYEQYF.

V usage is TRBV19 and J usage is TRBJ1-2, with D possibly TRBD1 on 6 matching bases. Looked up from germline, CDR1 is LNHDA and CDR2 is SQIVND (reference sequence). The CDR3 extends over 13 amino acids. V lost 5 bases to trimming and J lost 4 bases, with 11 bases between them. The CDR3 nucleotides read TGTGCCAGTAGTCCTACAGGGAGCTATGGCTACACCTTC. Protein sequence: CASSPTGSYGYTF.

The chain carries TRBV7-9 and TRBJ2-1; possible D gene TRBD2, 6 bases. The V end was cut by 5 bases, the J end by 0 bases, with 17 bases between. The V gene's germline CDR1 is SEHNR and CDR2 FQNEAQ (reference sequence). This CDR3 region has 17 residues. CDR3 sequence reads: CASSGGVGGPSYNEQFF. The CDR3 DNA reads TGTGCCAGCAGCGGAGGGGTAGGTGGTCCCTCCTACAATGAGCAGTTCTTC. Based on the CDR3 plus reference TRBV7-9 and TRBJ2-1, the full variable domain is DTGVSQNPRHKITKRGQNVTFRCDPISEHNRLYWYRQTLGQGPEFLTYFQNEAQLEKSRLLSDRFSAERPKGSFSTLEIQRTEQGDSAMYLCASSGGVGGPSYNEQFFGPGTRLTVL.

This clone was seen once. The J gene is TRBJ2-5, the V gene TRBV9, with TRBD2 matching over 8 bases. The CDR3 extends over 15 amino acids. The ends lost 4 bases at V and 5 bases at J; junction bases unmatched: 10. Germline V gives CDR1 SGDLS, CDR2 YYNGEE. This CDR3 is CASSPSLRTSETQYF. DNA of the CDR3: TGTGCCAGCAGCCCGAGCCTAAGGACTAGCGAGACCCAGTACTTC.

Here the CDR3 DNA reads TGTGCCAGCAGTGGGGGCGAGAGCTCCTACAATGAGCAGTTCTTC. Translation gives CASSGGESSYNEQFF. The chain is built from TRBV6-4 and TRBJ2-1; D might be TRBD1 (5 bases). Germline V gives CDR1 MRHNA, CDR2 SNTAGT. The V gene lost 4 bases and the J gene lost 0 bases, with 10 bases spanning the gap. The CDR3 is made up of 15 amino acids.

The rearrangement links TRBV20-1 to TRBJ2-5; no clear D. CDR3 length: 11 amino acids. Trimming removed 4 bases from V and 5 bases from J, with 8 bases in between. Germline lookup yields CDR1 DFQATT and CDR2 SNEGSKA (reference sequence). Here the CDR3 reads CSANTHETQYF. The CDR3 region has the DNA TGCAGTGCTAACACCCATGAGACCCAGTACTTC.

The chain links TRBV4-2 to TRBJ1-2, with TRBD1 matching 8 bases. The CDR3 runs to 18 residues. J was trimmed by 4 bases and V by 10 bases; bases with no gene match: 23. Germline CDR1 LGHNA, CDR2 YNFKEQ. The CDR3 sequence is CATRAQDRAVGSTYGYTF. The CDR3 bases are TGTGCCACCAGAGCTCAGGACAGGGCAGTTGGTTCTACCTATGGCTACACCTTC.

V and J are TRBV28 and TRBJ2-5; 11 bases line up with TRBD2. Germline loops: CDR1 MDHEN, CDR2 SYDVKM. This CDR3 contains 16 residues. J was trimmed by 1 base and V by 6 bases; bases with no gene match: 7. CDR3 amino acids: CASRPLAGGSQETQYF. The CDR3 DNA reads TGTGCCAGCAGACCTCTAGCGGGGGGCTCCCAAGAGACCCAGTACTTC.